This T cell receptor (beta chain) was obtained from a study of blood T cell repertoires in COVID-19. About the study: Specimens from acute and convalescent COVID-19 originated in the United States, Italy and Spain. From T cells, B-cell-depleted T cells, or PBMCs came the material, which was cDNA or gDNA.

Clones were sequenced by immunoSEQ multiplex PCR, and TCRdb holds only the in-frame ones, with some missing. Here the sample spans approximately 240,000 clones, more than 75% being singletons. There are 13 residues in the CDR3. CDR1 is SGHTA, CDR2 FQGNSA, per germline. Deletions cut 5 bases from V and 5 bases from J, with 10 bases between. The sequence came from a man in his fifties who had recovered from COVID-19. Source material: peripheral blood. The rearrangement uses TRBV7-2 and TRBJ2-1; maybe TRBD1 (6 bases). CDR3 in amino acids: CASSRGQHNEQFF. The CDR3 DNA sequence: TGTGCCAGCAGCCGAGGACAGCACAATGAGCAGTTCTTC. The full variable domain, completed using reference TRBV7-2 and TRBJ2-1, is GAGVSQSPSNKVTEKGKDVELRCDPISGHTALYWYRQSLGQGLEFLIYFQGNSAPDKSGLPSDRFSAERTGGSVSTLTIQRTQQEDSAVYLCASSRGQHNEQFFGPGTRLTVL.